These 24 T cell receptor beta chains originate from one sample sequenced in a study of T cell changes during pregnancy in multiple sclerosis. Profiled with immunoSEQ multiplex PCR; TCRdb holds only in-frame clones, not every one. The sample lists around 130,000 clones, 90% to 98% occurring once. The sample was peripheral blood, taken after pregnancy. The receptors come from a female donor with multiple sclerosis, enrolled in a pregnancy study.

The J gene is TRBJ2-5, the V gene TRBV7-2; perhaps TRBD2 as D (6 bases). Per germline, CDR1 SGHTA and CDR2 FQGNSA. Trimming shortened V by 7 bases and J by 4 bases, and 19 bases separated the two germline ends. The CDR3 is 15 residues long. The CDR3 sequence is CASTTIQEGLETQYF. The CDR3 bases are TGTGCCAGCACCACAATACAGGAGGGATTAGAGACCCAGTACTTC.

This clone was seen once. The chain has TRBV6-5 and TRBJ2-5; a weak D match, TRBD2 (5 bases). CDR3 length: 14 residues. Trimming took off 5 bases at V and 4 bases at J, with 14 bases between the two ends. Germline V gene lookup returns CDR1 MNHEY and CDR2 SVGAGI. The CDR3 bases are TGTGCCAGCAGTGATTCAACTAGAGGAGAGACCCAGTACTTC. This encodes CASSDSTRGETQYF.

The chain recombines TRBV7-9 with TRBJ1-5; 10 bases fit TRBD1. CDR1 SEHNR and CDR2 FQNEAQ come from the germline V gene (reference sequence). The CDR3 loop spans 15 amino acids. V was pared by 5 bases and J by 6 bases, with 7 bases of the junction left unmatched. Written as DNA, the CDR3 is TGTGCCAGCAGCCGAGGGACAGGGGTGATTCAGCCCCAGCATTTT. Protein sequence: CASSRGTGVIQPQHF.

The chain combines TRBV28 with TRBJ1-3, with D uncertain. The CDR3 has 12 amino acids. V was cut by 6 bases and J by 3 bases, with 6 bases left in between. Germline assignment: CDR1 MDHEN and CDR2 SYDVKM. CDR3 loop: CASSLSGNTIYF. The CDR3 DNA is TGTGCCAGCAGCCTAAGTGGAAACACCATATATTTT.

Here the CDR3 reads CASSDPFRANYGYTF. CDR3 DNA: TGTGCCAGCAGTGACCCTTTCCGGGCTAACTATGGCTACACCTTC. The chain links TRBV25-1 to TRBJ1-2; no clear D. Trimming stripped 3 bases from V and 0 bases from J, with 11 bases between. Germline V gene sequence: CDR1 MGHDK, CDR2 SYGVNS. This CDR3 has 15 residues.

V gene TRBV5-1 combines with J gene TRBJ2-2, with 7 positions matching TRBD2. The ends lost 7 bases at V and 8 bases at J; junction bases unmatched: 11. Germline CDR1 SGHRS, CDR2 YFSETQ. CDR3 length: 14 amino acids. CDR3 in amino acids: CASASLASGGELFF. Here the CDR3 DNA reads TGCGCCAGCGCTTCACTAGCGTCGGGTGGGGAGCTGTTTTTT.

Only one count was recorded for this clone. The rearrangement uses TRBV28 and TRBJ2-1, with 8 bases lining up with TRBD1. With V trimmed by 4 bases and J by 6 bases, 11 bases remained unmatched. The CDR3 has 16 residues. Germline CDR1 is MDHEN and CDR2 is SYDVKM. The DNA for the CDR3 is TGTGCCAGCAGTTCAGGGGACAGGTTTTTTGGCAATGAGCAGTTCTTC. It yields the protein CASSSGDRFFGNEQFF.

In its sample, this clone was seen once. The chain joins TRBV27 to TRBJ2-1; tentative D call: TRBD2 (5 bases). Per germline, CDR1 MNHEY and CDR2 SMNVEV (reference sequence). The V and J ends lost 8 bases and 3 bases respectively, with 11 bases between them. CDR3 length: 13 residues. CDR3 DNA: TGTGCCAGCTCCGCAAGCGGCTACAATGAGCAGTTCTTC. Amino acid sequence: CASSASGYNEQFF.

The CDR3 DNA reads as TGTGCCAGCAGCTTGGGAGGGGGAATAGCCAAAAACATTCAGTACTTC. This translates into CASSLGGGIAKNIQYF. V gene TRBV7-3 combines with J gene TRBJ2-4; TRBD2 is a possible D gene (7 bases). CDR1 SGHTA and CDR2 FQGTGA come from the germline V gene. The V gene lost 3 bases and the J gene lost 0 bases, with 12 bases spanning the gap. CDR3 length: 16 amino acids.

This chain links TRBV28 with TRBJ2-5; 8 nucleotides match TRBD2. CDR1 and CDR2 from the germline V gene are MDHEN and SYDVKM. This CDR3 is 13 amino acids long. J gave up 2 bases and V 8 bases, and 4 bases lay outside the gene matches. CDR3 bases: TGTGCCAGCTCAATAGCGGGACAAGAGACCCAGTACTTC. It encodes CASSIAGQETQYF.

The V gene is TRBV7-6, the J gene TRBJ1-2, with 7 bases fitting TRBD1. V was pared by 4 bases and J by 0 bases, with 11 bases of the junction left unmatched. CDR1 and CDR2 from the germline V gene are SGHVS and FNYEAQ. The CDR3 spans 17 residues. DNA for the CDR3: TGTGCCAGCAGCTCCTTACAGGGGCCGTCTACTAACTATGGCTACACCTTC. Amino acid sequence: CASSSLQGPSTNYGYTF.

This clone appeared a few times. The rearrangement joins TRBV2 to TRBJ1-2; 7 bases are a match to TRBD1. The V segment lost 6 bases and the J segment 4 bases; nucleotides outside the gene matches: 11. Germline CDR1 and CDR2: SNHLY and FYNNEI. CDR3 length: 15 amino acids. In DNA, the CDR3 is TGTGCCAGCAGCGCCCGGGACAGCTCGGTCTATGGCTACACCTTC. It encodes CASSARDSSVYGYTF. Drawing the rest from reference TRBV2 and TRBJ1-2, the complete variable domain is EPEVTQTPSHQVTQMGQEVILRCVPISNHLYFYWYRQILGQKVEFLVSFYNNEISEKSEIFDDQFSVERPDGSNFTLKIRSTKLEDSAMYFCASSARDSSVYGYTFGSGTRLTVV.

V is TRBV7-9 and J is TRBJ1-1, with TRBD1 matching 9 bases. The CDR3 totals 13 residues. V lost 8 bases, J lost 6 bases, and 7 bases stayed unmatched. Germline CDR1 reads SEHNR; CDR2 reads FQNEAQ (reference sequence). DNA for the CDR3: TGTGCCAGCTCGGACAGGGGATTTGCTGAAGCTTTCTTT. Translating it yields CASSDRGFAEAFF.

The chain carries TRBV5-1 and TRBJ2-6, with 7 bases aligning to TRBD1. The CDR3 totals 16 residues. Unmatched junction bases numbered 4, after V lost 4 bases and J lost 0 bases. In germline, CDR1 is SGHRS, CDR2 YFSETQ. The CDR3 sequence: CASSVTGTSGANVLTF. The CDR3 DNA is TGCGCCAGCAGCGTGACAGGGACCTCTGGGGCCAACGTCCTGACTTTC.

Here the CDR3 reads CASSESAVANEQFF. The CDR3 DNA is TGTGCCAGCAGTGAATCAGCGGTCGCCAATGAGCAGTTCTTC. This chain connects TRBV6-1 to TRBJ2-1; TRBD2 might be the D (5 bases). The ends were cut back, 2 bases at V and 6 bases at J, with 11 bases in the middle. From germline, CDR1 is MNHNS and CDR2 SASEGT. CDR3 length: 14 residues.

V and J are TRBV7-2 and TRBJ2-5; TRBD1 aligns across 9 bases. This CDR3 is built from 13 residues. V dropped 5 bases and J dropped 9; count of bases not matched to a gene: 7. Germline V gene sequence: CDR1 SGHTA, CDR2 FQGNSA. CDR3 amino acids: CASSRDRAGSQYF. CDR3 DNA sequence: TGTGCCAGCAGCAGGGACAGGGCCGGGTCCCAGTACTTC.

This chain connects TRBV25-1 to TRBJ2-2, with D possibly TRBD1 on 5 matching bases. Trimming shortened V by 0 bases and J by 1 base, and 9 bases separated the two germline ends. This CDR3 spans 16 amino acids. The germline V gene encodes CDR1 MGHDK and CDR2 SYGVNS. CDR3: CASSEYPQGNTGELFF. CDR3 nucleotides: TGTGCCAGCAGTGAATATCCCCAGGGGAACACCGGGGAGCTGTTTTTT.

The gene calls are TRBV27 and TRBJ1-1; 7 positions agree with TRBD1. Germline assignment: CDR1 MNHEY and CDR2 SMNVEV (reference sequence). The CDR3 covers 13 residues. V lost 5 bases and J lost 10; bases outside the gene matches: 10. The CDR3, as DNA: TGTGCCAGCAGTACACCGACAGGGAAGGGAGCTTTCTTT. Its translation: CASSTPTGKGAFF.

This chain uses TRBV5-1 with TRBJ2-3; 8 bases align to TRBD1. The CDR3 consists of 16 residues. The V gene's germline CDR1 is SGHRS and CDR2 YFSETQ. The V and J ends lost 2 bases and 0 bases, in that order; junction bases with no gene match: 5. The CDR3, as DNA: TGCGCCAGCAGCTTCCCACAGGGGGGAAGCACAGATACGCAGTATTTT. The encoded protein is CASSFPQGGSTDTQYF. The whole variable domain, filled in from reference TRBV5-1 and TRBJ2-3, reads KAGVTQTPRYLIKTRGQQVTLSCSPISGHRSVSWYQQTPGQGLQFLFEYFSETQRNKGNFPGRFSGRQFSNSRSEMNVSTLELGDSALYLCASSFPQGGSTDTQYFGPGTRLTVL.

This sequence joins TRBV5-4 and TRBJ1-1; no clear D. The germline CDR1 and CDR2 sequences are SGHNT and YYREEE (reference sequence). The germline V and J ends were trimmed by 3 bases and 2 bases, with 11 bases remaining between them. The CDR3 is 14 amino acids. CDR3 sequence: CASSSPGLNTEAFF. The DNA for the CDR3 is TGTGCCAGCAGCTCCCCAGGTTTAAACACTGAAGCTTTCTTT.

The chain has TRBV27 and TRBJ2-1, with D uncertain. CDR1 and CDR2 (germline): MNHEY, SMNVEV (reference sequence). The CDR3 consists of 13 residues. V dropped 9 bases and J dropped 0 bases, with 9 bases sitting between them. CDR3 residues: CASKLSSYNEQFF. The CDR3 DNA reads TGTGCCAGTAAATTGAGCTCCTACAATGAGCAGTTCTTC.

This chain connects TRBV7-8 to TRBJ2-5, with D maybe TRBD2 (5 bases). V gave up 5 bases and J gave up 5 bases, with 9 bases separating them. Germline assignment: CDR1 SGHVS and CDR2 FQNEAQ. The CDR3 loop spans 12 amino acids. CDR3 sequence reads: CASSLRRETQYF. The CDR3 DNA follows: TGTGCCAGCAGCCTAAGGAGGGAGACCCAGTACTTC.

This chain uses TRBV27 with TRBJ2-1; 7 nucleotides line up with TRBD2. The junction had 5 bases not matched to a gene; V was cut back by 2 bases and J by 7 bases. The CDR3 is 14 amino acids. CDR1 is MNHEY, CDR2 SMNVEV, per germline (reference sequence). In DNA form, the CDR3 reads TGTGCCAGCAGTTTAGGGAGGGAGAGAAATGAGCAGTTCTTC. Translated: CASSLGRERNEQFF.

The rearrangement joins TRBV7-2 to TRBJ2-2; a possible D gene is TRBD1 (5 bases). This CDR3 spans 17 amino acids. Trimming pared 2 bases from V and 5 bases from J, leaving 18 bases between. Per the germline V gene, CDR1 is SGHTA and CDR2 is FQGNSA. The CDR3 nucleotides are TGTGCCAGCAGCTTAAGGGTTGGCAGGGCGTTGACCGGGGAGCTGTTTTTT. Encoded protein: CASSLRVGRALTGELFF.